Below, 3 T cell receptor beta chains from the same sample are listed, as sequenced in a study of T cell clonality in common variable immunodeficiency. The method was immunoSEQ multiplex PCR; TCRdb's version includes in-frame clones alone and lacks a portion of them. The sample shows about 32,000 clones, no singletons; the ten largest hold 3.5% to 4.5%. The specimen was peripheral blood mononuclear cells. Receptors originate from a person aged 18-69 years in good health.

This clone was detected ten times or more. The missing CDR3 end, 3 residues past where the read stops, is filled in from the germline J gene. The V call is TRBV30, the J call TRBJ1-5; D not resolved. The CDR3 runs to 13 residues. Between the trimmed V and J ends, which lost 0 bases and 7 bases, there was a span of 10 bases. From germline, CDR1 is GTSNPN and CDR2 SVGIG (reference sequence). The DNA read from the CDR3 is TGTGCCTGGAGTGTTAAGGAAGGGCAGCCC. Residues: CAWSVKEGQP. The entire CDR3 sequence reads CAWSVKEGQPQHF.

This clone was found many times. The CDR3 is cut off 3 residues early in the read; its end comes from the germline J gene. This CDR3 is also generated by other DNA sequences in the sample. The chain couples TRBV19 to TRBJ2-2; a possible D gene is TRBD2 (6 bases). Trimming took off 7 bases at V and 6 bases at J, with 24 bases between the two ends. CDR1 is LNHDA and CDR2 is SQIVND in the germline V gene (reference sequence). The CDR3 is 17 residues long. The CDR3 loop reads CASTPASGRKGAGELFF. CDR3 bases read: TGTGCCAGTACCCCAGCCTCAGGGAGGAAGGGTGCCGGGGAG.

The sample holds many counts of this clone. The read ends 3 residues before the CDR3 terminus; that terminus is restored from the germline J gene. The V and J genes are TRBV30 and TRBJ2-7; D possibly corresponds to TRBD2 (7 bases). The germline CDR1 and CDR2 sequences are GTSNPN and SVGIG (reference sequence). CDR3 size: 12 residues. Trimming stripped 8 bases from V and 6 bases from J, with 17 bases between. The part of the CDR3 DNA that was read is TGTGCCAGTGACAGGAGGGGGGGCGAG. It yields the protein CASDRRGGE. The entire CDR3 sequence reads CASDRRGGEQYF.